A single sample is the source of the 10 T cell receptor beta chains below, sequenced in a study of T cell responses to AZD1222 COVID-19 vaccine. Only in-frame clones appear in the TCRdb table, and some are missing; sequencing was by immunoSEQ multiplex PCR. Of around 99,000 clones listed, approximately 86% are singletons. The material sequenced was peripheral blood, taken on day 0 of MenACWY control vaccination. These TCRs come from an adult in good health.

J is TRBJ2-6 and V is TRBV11-2; D ambiguous. This CDR3 is built from 14 residues. V lost 2 bases, J lost 3 bases, and 5 bases lay in between. Germline CDR1 SGHAT, CDR2 FQNNGV. CDR3 nucleotide sequence: TGTGCCAGCAGCTTAATGGTTGGGGCCAACGTCCTGACTTTC. Its protein is CASSLMVGANVLTF.

The chain uses TRBV11-2 and TRBJ2-2; 8 bases align to TRBD2. The trim removed 5 bases at V and 4 bases at J, leaving 12 bases unmatched. CDR1 and CDR2 (germline): SGHAT, FQNNGV. The CDR3 is 17 residues long. The CDR3 loop is CASSTIRGGPRTGELFF. CDR3 in DNA: TGTGCCAGCAGCACCATTCGGGGGGGCCCGCGCACCGGGGAGCTGTTTTTT.

This clone has a single count. The genes are TRBV4-2 and TRBJ2-2; D remains unclear. Germline CDR1 reads LGHNA; CDR2 reads YNFKEQ. The CDR3 has 16 residues. The germline V and J ends were trimmed by 0 bases and 7 bases, with 15 bases remaining between them. This chain's CDR3 is CASSQDMGRIGGELFF. In nucleotides, the CDR3 is TGTGCCAGCAGCCAAGATATGGGCAGAATAGGCGGGGAGCTGTTTTTT.

The chain combines TRBV19 with TRBJ2-2; TRBD1 agrees at 9 bases. Germline V gene lookup returns CDR1 LNHDA and CDR2 SQIVND (reference sequence). V lost 7 bases and J lost 0; bases outside the gene matches: 3. This CDR3 region has 15 residues. The CDR3 nucleotides read TGTGCCAGTACGGACAGGGGCTCGAACACCGGGGAGCTGTTTTTT. Translating gives CASTDRGSNTGELFF.

The chain recombines TRBV7-8 with TRBJ2-5; perhaps TRBD2 as D (5 bases). V was cut by 3 bases and J by 4 bases, with 9 bases left in between. CDR3 length: 13 residues. Looked up from germline, CDR1 is SGHVS and CDR2 is FQNEAQ. CDR3 amino acids: CASSLGSRETQYF. The CDR3 DNA is TGTGCCAGCAGCTTGGGGAGTAGAGAGACCCAGTACTTC. The full variable domain, its missing parts supplied by reference TRBV7-8 and TRBJ2-5, is GAGVSQSPRYKVAKRGQDVALRCDPISGHVSLFWYQQALGQGPEFLTYFQNEAQLDKSGLPSDRFFAERPEGSVSTLKIQRTQQEDSAVYLCASSLGSRETQYFGPGTRLLVL.

The rearrangement uses TRBV11-3 and TRBJ2-2, with D uncertain. Germline V gene lookup returns CDR1 SGHNT and CDR2 YENEEA. Trimming left V 1 base short and J 4 bases short, with 10 bases between. The CDR3 is made up of 15 amino acids. This chain's CDR3 is CASSLAAGLTGELFF. CDR3 DNA: TGTGCCAGCAGCTTAGCCGCAGGTCTCACCGGGGAGCTGTTTTTT.

The rearrangement uses TRBV25-1 and TRBJ1-6, with D possibly TRBD1 on 6 matching bases. Between the trimmed V and J ends, which lost 7 bases and 7 bases, there was a span of 17 bases. The germline V gene encodes CDR1 MGHDK and CDR2 SYGVNS. The CDR3 contains 15 residues. CDR3 bases: TGTGCCAGCACCGAGTCGGGACAAAAGAATTCACCCCTCCACTTT. The encoded protein is CASTESGQKNSPLHF.

This clone appeared a single time. The chain couples TRBV27 to TRBJ1-2; 10 bases agree with TRBD1. Per the germline V gene, CDR1 is MNHEY and CDR2 is SMNVEV (reference sequence). This CDR3 has 15 amino acids. V lost 3 bases and J lost 4; bases outside the gene matches: 5. The CDR3 DNA reads TGTGCCAGCAGTTTGCGGACAGGGGGGGCCTATGGCTACACCTTC. Translation: CASSLRTGGAYGYTF.

The rearrangement links TRBV5-4 to TRBJ2-2; 7 bases are shared with TRBD1. This CDR3 has 16 amino acids. V was clipped by 4 bases and J by 1 base; unmatched bases: 7. Germline V lookup: CDR1 SGHNT, CDR2 YYREEE (reference sequence). The CDR3 is CASSPGQTLNTGELFF. As DNA, the CDR3 is TGTGCCAGCAGCCCGGGACAGACGCTGAACACCGGGGAGCTGTTTTTT.

The V call is TRBV11-3, the J call TRBJ1-1, with a tentative D call TRBD1 (5 bases). The germline gives CDR1 SGHNT, CDR2 YENEEA. The CDR3 has 13 amino acids. The V end was cut by 1 base, the J end by 6 bases, with 9 bases between. The CDR3 nucleotides are TGTGCCAGCAGCTTAGTTTGGGGGGCTGAAGCTTTCTTT. It specifies CASSLVWGAEAFF.